These T cell receptor beta chains were read from a single sample in a study of T cells after yellow fever vaccination. One entry per CDR3 protein, called by TCRdb with MiXCR from the 5' RACE reads. The table records 250,000 to 350,000 distinct CDR3 sequences, around 6.8% of them present only once. Source: PBMCs, taken about 41 days after the first yellow fever vaccination. The receptors derive from a man aged 18 to 29 who received the YFV17D yellow fever vaccine. The CDR3 runs from the conserved cysteine through the conserved F or W. The order of the fields is clone size, J gene, V gene, D gene, CDR3 protein, CDR3 DNA. A D gene is named only where the DNA matches it firmly. A row's size may be missing; if present it is once, few, many or a size class.

many TRBJ2-7 TRBV19 TRBD2 CASSKSGGSSYEQYF TGTGCCAGTAGTAAGTCGGGGGGAAGCTCCTACGAGCAGTACTTC
NA TRBJ1-1 TRBV6-1 NA CASSSRDSYTEAFF TGTGCCAGCAGTAGTCGGGACTCATACACTGAAGCTTTCTTT
few TRBJ1-1 TRBV6-5 TRBD1 CASSSPGTGGFTEAFF TGTGCCAGCAGTTCCCCCGGGACAGGGGGATTCACTGAAGCTTTCTTT
NA TRBJ1-4 TRBV7-9 NA CASSLWTSKEKLFF TGTGCCAGCAGCTTATGGACTTCGAAGGAAAAACTGTTTTTT
few TRBJ2-1 TRBV6-6 NA CASTPSGEQFF TGTGCCAGCACCCCGAGTGGTGAGCAGTTCTTC
few TRBJ2-4 TRBV5-6 TRBD1 CASSPLFGDSRNIQYF TGTGCCAGCAGCCCTCTTTTTGGGGACAGTCGAAACATTCAGTACTTC
few TRBJ2-7 TRBV2 NA CASNLPSYEQYF TGTGCCAGCAATCTCCCCTCCTACGAGCAGTACTTC
few TRBJ2-5 TRBV14 NA CASSQVADQETQYF TGTGCCAGCAGCCAAGTGGCGGACCAAGAGACCCAGTACTTC
NA TRBJ1-1 TRBV6-6 TRBD1 CASTGTGGTEAFF TGTGCCAGCACCGGGACAGGGGGCACTGAAGCTTTCTTT
NA TRBJ2-7 TRBV7-9 TRBD2 CASSLAAGLVYEQYF TGTGCCAGCAGCTTAGCGGCGGGACTAGTCTACGAGCAGTACTTC
few TRBJ2-1 TRBV19 TRBD1 CASSIGDRYNEQFF TGTGCCAGTAGTATAGGGGACAGGTACAATGAGCAGTTCTTC
few TRBJ2-5 TRBV20-1 TRBD2 CSASVSGGLAGETQYF TGCAGTGCTAGCGTCAGCGGGGGCCTTGCCGGTGAGACCCAGTACTTC
few TRBJ2-2 TRBV20-1 TRBD1 CSASTGGSNTGELFF TGCAGTGCTAGCACAGGGGGTTCGAACACCGGGGAGCTGTTTTTT
NA TRBJ2-1 TRBV4-3 NA CASSQEPRDSHNEQFF TGCGCCAGCAGCCAAGAGCCAAGGGACTCCCACAATGAGCAGTTCTTC
many TRBJ1-6 TRBV10-3 NA CAKIRDCHTAYNSPLHF TGTGCCAAAATTAGGGATTGCCATACCGCTTATAATTCACCCCTCCACTTT
NA TRBJ2-3 TRBV5-1 TRBD2 CASSPGLAATDTQYF TGCGCCAGCAGCCCGGGACTAGCGGCGACAGATACGCAGTATTTT
many TRBJ2-5 TRBV12-3/TRBV12-4 TRBD1 CASTGDRGYQETQYF TGTGCCAGCACCGGGGACAGAGGCTACCAAGAGACCCAGTACTTC
few TRBJ2-1 TRBV7-3 NA CASSFGAVGRGPYNEQFF TGTGCCAGCAGCTTCGGAGCGGTGGGGCGGGGCCCCTACAATGAGCAGTTCTTC
NA TRBJ2-3 TRBV18 NA CASSPSPQGTDTQYF TGTGCCAGCTCACCGAGCCCGCAAGGCACAGATACGCAGTATTTT
many TRBJ2-5 TRBV5-1 TRBD2 CASSSGGTQEETQYF TGCGCCAGCAGCTCGGGGGGGACTCAGGAAGAGACCCAGTACTTC
few TRBJ1-2 TRBV20-1 NA CSTSSRVYGYTF TGCAGTACCTCCAGCCGGGTCTATGGCTACACCTTC